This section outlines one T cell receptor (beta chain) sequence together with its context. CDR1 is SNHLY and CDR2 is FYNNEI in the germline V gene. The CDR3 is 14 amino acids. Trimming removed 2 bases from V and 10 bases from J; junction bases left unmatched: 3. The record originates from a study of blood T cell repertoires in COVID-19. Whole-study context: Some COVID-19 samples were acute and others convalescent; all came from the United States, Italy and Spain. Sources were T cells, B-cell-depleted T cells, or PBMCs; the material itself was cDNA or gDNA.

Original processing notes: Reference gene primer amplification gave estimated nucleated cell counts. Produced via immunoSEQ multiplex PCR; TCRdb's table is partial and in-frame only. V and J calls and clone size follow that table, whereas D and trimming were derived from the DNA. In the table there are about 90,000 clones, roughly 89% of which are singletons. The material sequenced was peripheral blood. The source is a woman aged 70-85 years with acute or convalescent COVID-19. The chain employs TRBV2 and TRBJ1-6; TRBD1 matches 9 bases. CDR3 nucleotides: TGTGCCAGCAGTGAATACAGGGGGCTCTCACCCCTCCACTTT. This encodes CASSEYRGLSPLHF.